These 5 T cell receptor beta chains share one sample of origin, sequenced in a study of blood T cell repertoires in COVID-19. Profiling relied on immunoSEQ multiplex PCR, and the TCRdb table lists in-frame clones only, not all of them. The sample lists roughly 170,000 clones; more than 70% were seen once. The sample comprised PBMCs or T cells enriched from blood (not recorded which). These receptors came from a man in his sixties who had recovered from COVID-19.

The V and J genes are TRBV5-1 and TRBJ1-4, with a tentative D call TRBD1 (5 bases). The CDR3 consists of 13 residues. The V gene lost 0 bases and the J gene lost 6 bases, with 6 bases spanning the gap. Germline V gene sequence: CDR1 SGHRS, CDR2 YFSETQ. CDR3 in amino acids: CASSLETDEKLFF. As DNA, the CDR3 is TGCGCCAGCAGCTTGGAGACAGATGAAAAACTGTTTTTT.

CDR3 bases: TGTGCCAGCAGCGGAATACAGGGCGGTTCACCCCTCCACTTT. Translated: CASSGIQGGSPLHF. The chain links TRBV9 to TRBJ1-6, with D possibly matching TRBD1 (6 bases). CDR1 and CDR2 (germline): SGDLS, YYNGEE. Trimming stripped 3 bases from V and 9 bases from J, with 13 bases between. CDR3 length equals 14 residues.

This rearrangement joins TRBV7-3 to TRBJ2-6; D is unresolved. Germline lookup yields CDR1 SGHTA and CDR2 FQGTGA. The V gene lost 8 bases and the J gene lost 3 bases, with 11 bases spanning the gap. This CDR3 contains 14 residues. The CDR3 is CASLDSGGANVLTF. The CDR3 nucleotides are TGTGCCAGCCTCGATTCGGGTGGGGCCAACGTCCTGACTTTC.

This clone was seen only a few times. CDR3 residues: CASNFIGDLGYTF. The CDR3 DNA follows: TGTGCCAGCAACTTCATAGGGGATCTCGGCTACACCTTC. J is TRBJ1-2 and V is TRBV28; TRBD1 might be the D (5 bases). CDR1 and CDR2 from the germline V gene are MDHEN and SYDVKM. The CDR3 spans 13 residues. With 7 bases removed from V and 8 bases from J, the gap between germline ends came to 17 bases.

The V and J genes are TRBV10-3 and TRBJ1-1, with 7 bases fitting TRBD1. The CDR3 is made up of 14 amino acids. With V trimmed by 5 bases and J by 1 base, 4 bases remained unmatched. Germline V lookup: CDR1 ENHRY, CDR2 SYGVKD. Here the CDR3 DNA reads TGTGCCATCAGTCCGGGACAGAAGAACACTGAAGCTTTCTTT. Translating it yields CAISPGQKNTEAFF.